A single T cell receptor (beta chain) is shown here with its context. CDR1 is MNHNS and CDR2 is SASEGT in the germline V gene. V was cut by 3 bases and J by 7 bases, with 9 bases left in between. CDR3 length: 13 residues. Survey level was the resolution at which the v3.0 immunoSEQ assay ran. Only in-frame clones appear in the TCRdb table, and some are missing; sequencing was by immunoSEQ multiplex PCR. This sample has almost 30,000 clones, with 80% to 90% found just once. This record belongs to a study of long-term antiretroviral therapy in people with HIV. The receptor comes from a man aged 50 to 59 with HIV. The chain joins TRBV6-1 to TRBJ1-4, with TRBD1 as a possible D gene (5 bases). The sample was unsorted PBMCs, taken 3.2 years before starting antiretroviral therapy. The CDR3 DNA sequence: TGTGCCAGCAGTGACAGGGCCGGTGAAAAACTGTTTTTT. Translation: CASSDRAGEKLFF.